A selection of T cell receptor beta chains follows, all from one sample in a study of T cell changes during pregnancy in multiple sclerosis. Assay used: immunoSEQ multiplex PCR; TCRdb lists only in-frame clones, some missing. In the table there are 45,000 to 55,000 clones, about 90% of which are singletons. The source was CD4+ T cells from peripheral blood mononuclear cells, collected after pregnancy. The receptors stem from a female donor in good health, enrolled as a control in a pregnancy study. The CDR3 runs from the conserved cysteine through the conserved F or W. D genes are given only for firm matches. Part of the rows lack a size; the others show once, few, many or a class for expanded clones.

TRBV9	-	TRBJ2-7	TRBD1	CASSGRGTGVGEQYF	TGTGCCAGCAGCGGGAGGGGGACAGGGGTAGGCGAGCAGTACTTC
TRBV29-1	-	TRBJ1-2	-	CSGTADYGYTF	TGCAGCGGGACAGCTGACTATGGCTACACCTTC
TRBV19	-	TRBJ1-5	-	CASGEYSDQPQHF	TGTGCCAGCGGGGAATATTCCGATCAGCCCCAGCATTTT
TRBV19	-	TRBJ2-1	TRBD2	CASSIGSPSGSGFEQFF	TGTGCCAGTAGTATAGGGAGTCCGAGCGGGAGTGGTTTTGAGCAGTTCTTC
TRBV5-1	-	TRBJ2-7	-	CASSLGGAVYEQYF	TGCGCCAGCAGCCTTGGAGGGGCCGTTTACGAGCAGTACTTC
TRBV5-1	-	TRBJ1-3	-	CASSLGTETSGNTIYF	TGCGCCAGCAGCTTGGGGACAGAAACCTCTGGAAACACCATATATTTT
TRBV11-2	-	TRBJ1-2	-	CASSSPRGDGVYGYTF	TGTGCCAGCAGCTCCCCCCGGGGGGACGGAGTTTATGGCTACACCTTC
TRBV5-1	few	TRBJ2-2	TRBD1	CASSSGTGVTGELFF	TGCGCCAGCAGCTCGGGAACAGGGGTAACCGGGGAGCTGTTTTTT
TRBV5-1	once	TRBJ1-1	TRBD1	CASNIVRGQGVGTEAFF	TGCGCCAGCAACATTGTGCGGGGACAGGGGGTTGGCACTGAAGCTTTCTTT
TRBV5-1	-	TRBJ2-1	TRBD2	CASSQPGLAGGRGSYNEQFF	TGCGCCAGCAGCCAGCCGGGACTAGCGGGAGGGCGGGGCTCCTACAATGAGCAGTTCTTC
TRBV7-2	-	TRBJ2-1	TRBD1	CASTTLGETGNSDEQFF	TGTGCCAGCACCACTTTAGGGGAGACAGGGAATTCTGATGAGCAGTTCTTC
TRBV6-1	-	TRBJ1-3	-	CASSDGTGNTIYF	TGTGCCAGCAGTGACGGGACAGGAAACACCATATATTTT
TRBV19	few	TRBJ2-6	TRBD1	CASSSTGGSGANVLTF	TGTGCCAGTAGCTCGACAGGGGGCTCTGGGGCCAACGTCCTGACTTTC
TRBV5-4	-	TRBJ2-1	-	CASSAGLLRLGEQFF	TGTGCCAGCAGCGCGGGACTTCTGCGCCTTGGGGAGCAGTTCTTC
TRBV6-6	once	TRBJ1-3	-	CASSQGLSTIYF	TGTGCCAGCAGTCAGGGCCTCAGCACCATATATTTT
TRBV5-5	-	TRBJ1-1	-	CASSLERWGQENLEAFF	TGTGCCAGCAGCTTGGAGAGGTGGGGGCAGGAGAATCTTGAAGCTTTCTTT
TRBV28	-	TRBJ2-7	TRBD2	CASSLFFWSLAGEAGEQYF	TGTGCCAGCAGTTTGTTCTTTTGGTCACTAGCGGGAGAGGCGGGCGAGCAGTACTTC
TRBV9	-	TRBJ2-2	TRBD1	CASSIRQGGTGELFF	TGTGCCAGCAGCATCCGACAGGGGGGGACCGGGGAGCTGTTTTTT
TRBV19	-	TRBJ1-5	-	CASSIRDNNQPQHF	TGTGCCAGTAGTATACGGGACAACAATCAGCCCCAGCATTTT
TRBV2	-	TRBJ2-2	-	CASSVTNGGELFF	TGTGCCAGCAGTGTAACTAACGGCGGGGAGCTGTTTTTT
TRBV28	-	TRBJ2-2	TRBD2	CASSPLAGSNTGELFF	TGTGCCAGCAGCCCCCTAGCGGGATCGAACACCGGGGAGCTGTTTTTT
TRBV9	-	TRBJ2-1	TRBD2	CASSVGAGAYNEQFF	TGTGCCAGCAGCGTAGGGGCGGGGGCCTACAATGAGCAGTTCTTC
TRBV23-1	-	TRBJ1-2	-	CASSQFASSGYTF	TGCGCCAGCAGTCAATTCGCGTCAAGCGGCTACACCTTC
TRBV11-2	-	TRBJ1-1	-	CASSFPSAGSGMNTEAFF	TGTGCCAGCAGCTTTCCCTCGGCAGGGTCAGGGATGAACACTGAAGCTTTCTTT
TRBV5-3	-	TRBJ2-7	-	CARSREEYEQYF	TGTGCCAGAAGCAGGGAGGAGTACGAGCAGTACTTC
TRBV6-5	-	TRBJ2-7	-	CASSSFYEQYF	TGTGCCAGCAGCTCCTTCTACGAGCAGTACTTC
TRBV6-6	-	TRBJ2-7	TRBD1	CASSTRDRQYF	TGTGCCAGCAGTACCCGGGACAGGCAGTACTTC
TRBV9	once	TRBJ2-5	TRBD1	CASSGRGPRETQYF	TGTGCCAGCAGCGGCAGGGGGCCTCGGGAGACCCAGTACTTC
TRBV5-1	-	TRBJ1-6	TRBD1	CASSPGTVRNSPLHF	TGCGCCAGCAGCCCTGGGACAGTTCGGAATTCACCCCTCCACTTT
TRBV7-9	-	TRBJ2-3	-	CASSPFAADTQYF	TGTGCCAGCAGCCCTTTCGCAGCAGATACGCAGTATTTT
TRBV6-5	-	TRBJ2-5	TRBD1	CASSRGLWQETQYF	TGTGCCAGCAGTAGGGGGCTGTGGCAAGAGACCCAGTACTTC
TRBV7-2	-	TRBJ2-3	-	CASSLAGVSTDTQYF	TGTGCCAGCAGCTTAGCCGGAGTTAGCACAGATACGCAGTATTTT
TRBV11-2	-	TRBJ2-3	TRBD2	CASSYVGLALSQYF	TGTGCCAGCAGCTATGTGGGACTAGCGCTCTCGCAGTATTTT
TRBV19	-	TRBJ2-4	TRBD1	CASSHRDRGRARGKNIQYF	TGTGCCAGTAGTCACCGGGACAGGGGGCGGGCTAGAGGAAAAAACATTCAGTACTTC
TRBV5-1	-	TRBJ2-2	TRBD2	CASSLYPSGSDLTGELFF	TGCGCCAGCAGCTTGTATCCTAGCGGGAGTGACCTCACCGGGGAGCTGTTTTTT
TRBV9	-	TRBJ1-1	-	CASSPTRGVNTEAFF	TGTGCCAGCAGCCCTACCAGGGGCGTGAACACTGAAGCTTTCTTT
TRBV1	-	TRBJ1-5	-	CTSGPSNQPQHF	TGCACCAGCGGGCCCTCCAATCAGCCCCAGCATTTT
TRBV7-9	-	TRBJ1-5	-	CASSFEENQPQHF	TGTGCCAGCAGCTTTGAGGAAAATCAGCCCCAGCATTTT
TRBV30	-	TRBJ2-4	-	CAWSVTDFQYF	TGTGCCTGGAGTGTGACGGACTTTCAGTACTTC
TRBV4-1	-	TRBJ2-1	-	CASSQDPGGHSYNEQFF	TGCGCCAGCAGCCAAGATCCGGGGGGACACTCCTACAATGAGCAGTTCTTC
TRBV5-4	once	TRBJ2-3	-	CASSETSTDTQYF	TGTGCCAGCAGCGAGACTAGCACAGATACGCAGTATTTT
TRBV11-1	-	TRBJ1-2	-	CASSLDGFRYGYTF	TGTGCCAGCAGCTTAGATGGCTTTCGCTATGGCTACACCTTC
TRBV6-1	-	TRBJ1-2	TRBD1	CASRGGQGISGYTF	TGTGCCAGCAGGGGAGGACAGGGGATCTCTGGCTACACCTTC
TRBV2	-	TRBJ1-4	TRBD1	CASSERQGAQKLFF	TGTGCCAGCAGTGAACGGCAGGGGGCTCAGAAACTGTTTTTT
TRBV18	-	TRBJ1-1	-	CASSPLQMNTEAFF	TGTGCCAGCTCACCCCTCCAGATGAACACTGAAGCTTTCTTT
TRBV2	-	TRBJ2-5	-	CASSGRYMETQYF	TGTGCCAGCAGTGGGCGGTATATGGAGACCCAGTACTTC
TRBV7-3	-	TRBJ2-7	-	CASSPQPSTGFEQYF	TGTGCCAGCAGCCCACAACCCTCGACAGGTTTCGAGCAGTACTTC
TRBV4-1	-	TRBJ2-1	TRBD2	CASSQGLAGGIYEQFF	TGCGCCAGCAGCCAGGGACTAGCGGGGGGGATCTATGAGCAGTTCTTC
TRBV15	-	TRBJ2-1	TRBD2	CATSRKAMGLALYNEQFF	TGTGCCACCAGCAGAAAGGCCATGGGACTAGCGCTCTACAATGAGCAGTTCTTC
TRBV6-5	few	TRBJ2-1	TRBD2	CASSYSLAGDNEQFF	TGTGCCAGCAGTTACTCACTAGCGGGGGACAATGAGCAGTTCTTC
TRBV2	-	TRBJ1-3	-	CASTLGSGNTIYF	TGTGCCAGCACTTTAGGGAGTGGAAACACCATATATTTT
TRBV6-6	-	TRBJ1-5	-	CASSTQQGQPQHF	TGTGCCAGCAGTACACAACAGGGCCAGCCCCAGCATTTT
TRBV19	-	TRBJ2-4	-	CASTPMAGQNIQYF	TGTGCCAGTACCCCCATGGCGGGGCAAAACATTCAGTACTTC
TRBV18	-	TRBJ1-2	-	CASSQGEGYTF	TGTGCCAGCTCACAAGGGGAAGGCTACACCTTC
TRBV7-3	-	TRBJ2-1	-	CASSLDRGPYNEQFF	TGTGCCAGCAGCTTAGACCGCGGCCCCTACAATGAGCAGTTCTTC